This T cell receptor beta chain was observed in a study of cytomegalovirus exposure and HLA in healthy donors. Study details: There were some 380 genotyped donors. Of these, about 81% fell in the genetic ancestry cluster associated with self-reported Caucasian donors. General observations from the study: It emerged from a later analysis that several of the most significant clusters appeared to be linked to common viral pathogens. The classifier, whose performance was assessed in both the original and validation cohorts, reportedly diagnosed cytomegalovirus status with high specificity and sensitivity. In a later analysis, TCR association rates varied by HLA locus: DRB1 most, HLA-C fewest.

Remarks on this clone: Its antigen remains unknown.

This CDR3 has 14 amino acids. Looked up from germline, CDR1 is MNHNS and CDR2 is SASEGT. V lost 10 bases, J lost 1 base, and 13 bases lay in between. This PCR relied on a set of 60 Vbeta primers and 13 Jbeta primers. The data were produced by immunoSEQ multiplex PCR, yet TCRdb's version contains in-frame clones alone and is incomplete. The table records about 210,000 clones, around 83% of them present only once. The V gene is TRBV6-1, the J gene TRBJ2-2; TRBD2 is a possible D gene (6 bases). The receptor comes from a man aged 40-49 years in good health and CMV-seropositive. Sequenced: PBMCs. Here the CDR3 reads CANSPSENTGELFF. The CDR3 DNA reads as TGTGCCAACTCGCCTAGCGAGAACACCGGGGAGCTGTTTTTT.